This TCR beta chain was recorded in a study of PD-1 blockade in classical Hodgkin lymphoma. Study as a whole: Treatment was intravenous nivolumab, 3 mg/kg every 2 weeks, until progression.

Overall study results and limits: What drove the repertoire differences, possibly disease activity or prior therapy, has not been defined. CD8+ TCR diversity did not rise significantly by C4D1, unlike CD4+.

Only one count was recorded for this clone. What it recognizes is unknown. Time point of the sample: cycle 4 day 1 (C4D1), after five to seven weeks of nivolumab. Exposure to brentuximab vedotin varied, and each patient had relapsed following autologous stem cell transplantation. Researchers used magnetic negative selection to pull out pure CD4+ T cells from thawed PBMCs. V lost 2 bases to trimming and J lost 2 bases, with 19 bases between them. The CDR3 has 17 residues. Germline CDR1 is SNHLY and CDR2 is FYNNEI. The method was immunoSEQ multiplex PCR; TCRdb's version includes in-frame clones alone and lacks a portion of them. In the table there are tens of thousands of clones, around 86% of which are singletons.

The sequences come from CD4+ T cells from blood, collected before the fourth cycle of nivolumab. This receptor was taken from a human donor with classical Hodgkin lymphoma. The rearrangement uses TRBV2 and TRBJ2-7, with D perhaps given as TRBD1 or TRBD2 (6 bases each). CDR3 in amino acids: CASSEWSFDRTTYEQYF. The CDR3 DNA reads TGTGCCAGCAGTGAATGGTCGTTCGACAGGACTACCTACGAGCAGTACTTC.